The 3 T cell receptor beta chains below were found in one sample sequenced in a study of blood T cell repertoires in COVID-19. The data were produced by immunoSEQ multiplex PCR, yet TCRdb's version contains in-frame clones alone and is incomplete. The sample has about 310,000 clones; about 89% are singletons. The source material was PBMCs or T cells enriched from blood (not recorded which). Receptor source: a woman aged 40 to 50 who had recovered from COVID-19.

The chain employs TRBV6-1 and TRBJ1-2; D possibly corresponds to TRBD1 (5 bases). The CDR3 is made up of 14 amino acids. V dropped 3 bases and J dropped 3 bases, with 11 bases sitting between them. CDR1 is MNHNS and CDR2 is SASEGT in the germline V gene. As DNA, the CDR3 is TGTGCCAGCAGTGAGGGGCACCAATACTATGGCTACACCTTC. Amino acid sequence: CASSEGHQYYGYTF.

The chain's CDR3 is CATSARGGRETQYF. Here the CDR3 DNA reads TGTGCCACCAGTGCGCGGGGAGGACGAGAGACCCAGTACTTC. The chain has TRBV24-1 and TRBJ2-5, with a tentative D call TRBD2 (6 bases). V lost 5 bases, J lost 4 bases, and 13 bases lay in between. Germline V lookup: CDR1 KGHDR, CDR2 SFDVKD. CDR3 length equals 14 residues.

The chain is built from TRBV7-9 and TRBJ2-3, with 10 positions matching TRBD1. J gave up 1 base and V 3 bases, and 1 base lay outside the gene matches. The CDR3 is 15 residues long. Germline CDR1 SEHNR, CDR2 FQNEAQ (reference sequence). CDR3 loop: CASSFGQGGTDTQYF. Written as DNA, the CDR3 is TGTGCCAGCAGCTTCGGACAGGGGGGCACAGATACGCAGTATTTT.